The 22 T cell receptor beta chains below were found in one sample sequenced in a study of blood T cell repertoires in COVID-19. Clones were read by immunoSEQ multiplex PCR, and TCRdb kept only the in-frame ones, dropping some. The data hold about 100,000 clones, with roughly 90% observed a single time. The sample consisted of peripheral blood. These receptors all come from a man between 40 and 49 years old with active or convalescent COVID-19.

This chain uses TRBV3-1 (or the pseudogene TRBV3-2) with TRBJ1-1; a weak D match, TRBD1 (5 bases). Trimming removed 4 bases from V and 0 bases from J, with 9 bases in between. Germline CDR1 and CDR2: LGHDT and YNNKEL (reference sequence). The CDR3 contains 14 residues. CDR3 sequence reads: CASSPTVLNTEAFF. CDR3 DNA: TGTGCCAGCAGCCCGACAGTTCTGAACACTGAAGCTTTCTTT.

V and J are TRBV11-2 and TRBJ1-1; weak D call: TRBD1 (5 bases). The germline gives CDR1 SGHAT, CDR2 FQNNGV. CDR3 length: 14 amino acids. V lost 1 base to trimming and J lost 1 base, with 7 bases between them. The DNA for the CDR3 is TGTGCCAGCAGCTTAGGACAGAAGAACACTGAAGCTTTCTTT. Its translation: CASSLGQKNTEAFF. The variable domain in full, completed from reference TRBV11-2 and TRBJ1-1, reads EAGVAQSPRYKIIEKRQSVAFWCNPISGHATLYWYQQILGQGPKLLIQFQNNGVVDDSQLPKDRFSAERLKGVDSTLKIQPAKLEDSAVYLCASSLGQKNTEAFFGQGTRLTVV.

The CDR3 reads CASRLGGTEQFF. Written as DNA, the CDR3 is TGTGCCAGCAGGCTCGGAGGGACGGAGCAGTTCTTC. This chain links TRBV2 with TRBJ2-1; D might be TRBD2 (6 bases). This CDR3 comprises 12 residues. Trimming shortened V by 6 bases and J by 10 bases, and 13 bases separated the two germline ends. Germline CDR1 SNHLY, CDR2 FYNNEI.

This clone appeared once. DNA of the CDR3: TGTGCCACCAGCAGAGATCGGGACAGGGGGATTCCCTACGAGCAGTACTTC. Translating gives CATSRDRDRGIPYEQYF. The rearrangement joins TRBV15 to TRBJ2-7; 11 nucleotides line up with TRBD1. Germline V lookup: CDR1 LNHNV, CDR2 YYDKDF (reference sequence). The V gene end was trimmed by 0 bases and the J gene end by 2 bases; junction bases not matched to a gene: 6. The CDR3 runs to 17 residues. The full variable domain, with the rest looked up from reference TRBV15 and TRBJ2-7, is DAMVIQNPRYQVTQFGKPVTLSCSQTLNHNVMYWYQQKSSQAPKLLFHYYDKDFNNEADTPDNFQSRRPNTSFCFLDIRSPGLGDTAMYLCATSRDRDRGIPYEQYFGPGTRLTVT.

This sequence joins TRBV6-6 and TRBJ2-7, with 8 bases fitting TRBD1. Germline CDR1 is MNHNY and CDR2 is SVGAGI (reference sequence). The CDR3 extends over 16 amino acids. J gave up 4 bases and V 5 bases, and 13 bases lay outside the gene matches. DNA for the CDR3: TGTGCCAGCAGTGCCCGACAGGGGAAAATCCTATACGAGCAGTACTTC. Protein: CASSARQGKILYEQYF.

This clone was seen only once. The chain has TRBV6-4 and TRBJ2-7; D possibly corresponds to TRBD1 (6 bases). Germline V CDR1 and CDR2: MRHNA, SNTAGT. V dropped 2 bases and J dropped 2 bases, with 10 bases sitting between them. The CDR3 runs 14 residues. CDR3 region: CASSDPTGTYEQYF. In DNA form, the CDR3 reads TGTGCCAGCAGTGACCCGACAGGCACCTACGAGCAGTACTTC.

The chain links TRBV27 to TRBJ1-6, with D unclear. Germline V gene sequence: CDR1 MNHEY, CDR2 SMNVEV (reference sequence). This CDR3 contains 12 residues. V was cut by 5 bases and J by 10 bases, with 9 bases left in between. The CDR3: CASSPPGSPLHF. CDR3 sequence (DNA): TGTGCCAGCAGTCCACCCGGGTCACCCCTCCACTTT.

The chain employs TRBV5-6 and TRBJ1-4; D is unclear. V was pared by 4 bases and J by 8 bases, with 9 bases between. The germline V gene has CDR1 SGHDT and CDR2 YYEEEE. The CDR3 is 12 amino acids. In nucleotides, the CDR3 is TGTGCCAGCAGCACCACACCCGAAAAACTGTTTTTT. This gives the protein CASSTTPEKLFF. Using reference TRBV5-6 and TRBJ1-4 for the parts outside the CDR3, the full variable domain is DAGVTQSPTHLIKTRGQQVTLRCSPKSGHDTVSWYQQALGQGPQFIFQYYEEEERQRGNFPDRFSGHQFPNYSSELNVNALLLGDSALYLCASSTTPEKLFFGSGTQLSVL.

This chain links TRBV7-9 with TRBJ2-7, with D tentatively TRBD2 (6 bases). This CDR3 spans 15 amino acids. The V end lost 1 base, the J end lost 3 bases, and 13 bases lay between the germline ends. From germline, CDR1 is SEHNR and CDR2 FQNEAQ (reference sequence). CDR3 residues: CASSLGGVTYYEQYF. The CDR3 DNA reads TGTGCCAGCAGCTTAGGGGGGGTCACCTACTACGAGCAGTACTTC.

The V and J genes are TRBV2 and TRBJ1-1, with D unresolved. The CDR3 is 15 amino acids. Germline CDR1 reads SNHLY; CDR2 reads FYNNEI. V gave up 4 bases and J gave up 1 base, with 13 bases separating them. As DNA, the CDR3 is TGTGCCAGCAGTGGGTTTTCAGGAGGGAACACTGAAGCTTTCTTT. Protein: CASSGFSGGNTEAFF.

The CDR3 DNA follows: TGTGCCAGCAGCGCCCGGCTAGCGGGAGGGGCAGATACGCAGTATTTT. It specifies CASSARLAGGADTQYF. The chain links TRBV5-4 to TRBJ2-3, with 12 bases that match TRBD2. Looked up from germline, CDR1 is SGHNT and CDR2 is YYREEE (reference sequence). This CDR3 is built from 16 residues. The V and J ends lost 4 bases and 4 bases, in that order; junction bases with no gene match: 7.

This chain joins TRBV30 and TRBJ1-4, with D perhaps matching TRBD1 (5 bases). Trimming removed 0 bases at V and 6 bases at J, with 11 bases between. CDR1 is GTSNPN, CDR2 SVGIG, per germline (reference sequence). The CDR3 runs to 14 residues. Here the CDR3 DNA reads TGTGCCTGGAGTGTCGGGGGTCACGATGAAAAACTGTTTTTT. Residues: CAWSVGGHDEKLFF.

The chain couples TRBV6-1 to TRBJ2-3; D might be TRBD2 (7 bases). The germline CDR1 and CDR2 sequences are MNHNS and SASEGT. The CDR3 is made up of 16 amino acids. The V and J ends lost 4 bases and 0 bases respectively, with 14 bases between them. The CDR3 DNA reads TGTGCCAGCAGTGGGGGGGCTAGCGGAAGCACAGATACGCAGTATTTT. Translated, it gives CASSGGASGSTDTQYF.

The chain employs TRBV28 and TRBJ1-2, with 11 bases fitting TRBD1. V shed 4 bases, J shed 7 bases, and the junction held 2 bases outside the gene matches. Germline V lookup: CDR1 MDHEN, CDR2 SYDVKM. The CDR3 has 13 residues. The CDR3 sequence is CASSSGQGGGYTF. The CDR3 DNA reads TGTGCCAGCAGTTCGGGACAGGGGGGTGGCTACACCTTC.

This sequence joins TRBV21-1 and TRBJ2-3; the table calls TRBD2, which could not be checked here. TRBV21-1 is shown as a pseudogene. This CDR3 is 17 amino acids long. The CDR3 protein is CASSNPHLAGGTDTQYF. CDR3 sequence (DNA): TGTGCCAGCAGCAACCCTCATCTAGCGGGAGGAACAGATACGCAGTATTTT.

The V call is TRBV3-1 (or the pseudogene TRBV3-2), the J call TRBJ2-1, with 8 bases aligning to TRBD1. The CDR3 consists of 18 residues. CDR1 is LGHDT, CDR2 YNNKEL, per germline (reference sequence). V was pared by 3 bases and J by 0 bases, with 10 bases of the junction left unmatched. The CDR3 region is CASSHHRQGCNSYNEQFF. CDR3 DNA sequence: TGTGCCAGCAGCCACCACCGACAGGGGTGCAACTCCTACAATGAGCAGTTCTTC.

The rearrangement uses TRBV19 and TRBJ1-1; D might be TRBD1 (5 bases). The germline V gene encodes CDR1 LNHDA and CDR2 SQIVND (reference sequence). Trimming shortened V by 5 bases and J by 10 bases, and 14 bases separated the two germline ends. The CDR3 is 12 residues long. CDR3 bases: TGTGCCAGTAGTCCTCTAACAGGAAGAGCTTTCTTT. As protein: CASSPLTGRAFF.

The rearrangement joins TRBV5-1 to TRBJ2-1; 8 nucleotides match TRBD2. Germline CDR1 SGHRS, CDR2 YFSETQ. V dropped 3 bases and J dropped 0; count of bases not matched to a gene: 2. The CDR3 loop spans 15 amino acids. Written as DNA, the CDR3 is TGCGCCAGCAGCTCGAGCGGGAGCTCCTACAATGAGCAGTTCTTC. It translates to CASSSSGSSYNEQFF.

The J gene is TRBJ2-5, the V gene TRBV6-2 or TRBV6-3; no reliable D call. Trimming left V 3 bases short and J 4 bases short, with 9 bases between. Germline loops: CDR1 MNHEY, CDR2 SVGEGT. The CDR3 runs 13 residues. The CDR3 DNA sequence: TGTGCCAGCAGTTATCAGATAAGAGAGACCCAGTACTTC. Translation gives CASSYQIRETQYF.

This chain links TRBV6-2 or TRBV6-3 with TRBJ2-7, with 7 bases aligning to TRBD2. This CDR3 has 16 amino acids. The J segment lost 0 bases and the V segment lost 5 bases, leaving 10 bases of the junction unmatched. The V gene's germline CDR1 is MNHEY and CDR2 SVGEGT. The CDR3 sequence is CASSVMLGRASYEQYF. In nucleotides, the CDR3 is TGTGCCAGCAGTGTCATGTTGGGGAGGGCCTCCTACGAGCAGTACTTC.

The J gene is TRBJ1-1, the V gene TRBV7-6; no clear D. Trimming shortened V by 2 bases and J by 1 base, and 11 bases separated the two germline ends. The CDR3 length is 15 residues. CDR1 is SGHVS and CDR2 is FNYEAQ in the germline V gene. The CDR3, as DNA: TGTGCCAGCAGCTTATCGGCAGGAGGGAACACTGAAGCTTTCTTT. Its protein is CASSLSAGGNTEAFF.

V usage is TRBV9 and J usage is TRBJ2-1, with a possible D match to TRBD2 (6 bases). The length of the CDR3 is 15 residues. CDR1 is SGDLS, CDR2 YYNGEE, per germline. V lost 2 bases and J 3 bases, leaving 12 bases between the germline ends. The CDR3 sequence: CASSVGGENYNEQFF. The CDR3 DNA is TGTGCCAGCAGCGTGGGCGGGGAGAACTACAATGAGCAGTTCTTC. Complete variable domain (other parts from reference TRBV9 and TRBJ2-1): DSGVTQTPKHLITATGQRVTLRCSPRSGDLSVYWYQQSLDQGLQFLIQYYNGEERAKGNILERFSAQQFPDLHSELNLSSLELGDSALYFCASSVGGENYNEQFFGPGTRLTVL.